Each of the 4 T cell receptor beta chains below was sequenced from the same sample in a study of technical replicates of blood from four donors. TCRdb's copy holds only in-frame clones and misses some; the assay was immunoSEQ multiplex PCR. This table holds 50,000 to 70,000 clones, 65% to 90% found once. The sample comprised PBMCs. These receptors originate from a human donor in good health. Some clones in this sample may be carry-over from other donors' samples.

This clone appeared once. The chain uses TRBV7-2 and TRBJ1-3; no reliable D call. Per the germline V gene, CDR1 is SGHTA and CDR2 is FQGNSA. The CDR3 spans 14 residues. The V end lost 2 bases, the J end lost 2 bases, and 7 bases lay between the germline ends. DNA of the CDR3: TGTGCCAGCAGCTTATCAGGAACTGGAAACACCATATATTTT. Residues: CASSLSGTGNTIYF.

The gene calls are TRBV6-6 and TRBJ2-7; maybe TRBD2 (5 bases). CDR1 MNHNY and CDR2 SVGAGI come from the germline V gene (reference sequence). Trimming pared 4 bases from V and 6 bases from J, leaving 16 bases between. The CDR3 has 14 residues. CDR3 sequence: CASSLASGIFEQYF. CDR3 sequence (DNA): TGTGCCAGCAGTTTAGCCTCCGGGATATTCGAGCAGTACTTC.

This clone was counted between two and nine times. In the same sample, other DNA sequences code for this CDR3. J is TRBJ1-5 and V is TRBV4-2, with D maybe TRBD1 (5 bases). Trimming removed 1 base at V and 6 bases at J, with 7 bases between. The CDR3 extends over 13 amino acids. Per germline, CDR1 LGHNA and CDR2 YNFKEQ. The CDR3 loop reads CASSQGGGQPQHF. In nucleotides, the CDR3 is TGTGCCAGCAGCCAAGGGGGGGGTCAGCCCCAGCATTTT.

V usage is TRBV6-1 and J usage is TRBJ1-1; 10 positions match TRBD1. CDR1 and CDR2 (germline): MNHNS, SASEGT. The CDR3 contains 14 residues. V dropped 5 bases and J dropped 11; count of bases not matched to a gene: 11. In DNA, the CDR3 is TGTGCCAGCAGTCCCCGGGACAGGGGCATCGCGGCTTTCTTT. Its protein is CASSPRDRGIAAFF.